This T cell receptor (beta chain) was recorded in a study of blood T cells in healthy people across ages. V lost 3 bases and J lost 5; bases outside the gene matches: 12. Germline CDR1 reads MNHEY; CDR2 reads SVGAGI. The CDR3 spans 17 residues. Study findings and constraints: Strong correlation was found linking TCR beta diversity to naive T cell percentage.

A second about 6 to 12 cycle PCR used barcoded and J-beta primers. All samples yielded 2.5 million or more CDR3-containing paired-end reads. TCRdb reprocessed the 5' RACE reads with MiXCR, giving one entry per CDR3 protein. The table shows roughly 1.5 million distinct CDR3 sequences, with 42% occurring only once. For this clonotype: The antigen is undetermined.

The sequence was collected from a young woman in good health. Sequenced sample: blood. This rearrangement joins TRBV6-5 to TRBJ1-1; 10 bases are shared with TRBD1. The CDR3 bases are TGTGCCAGCAGTTATTCTCTCGGCGACAGGGGGCGAACTGAAGCTTTCTTT. Encoded protein: CASSYSLGDRGRTEAFF.